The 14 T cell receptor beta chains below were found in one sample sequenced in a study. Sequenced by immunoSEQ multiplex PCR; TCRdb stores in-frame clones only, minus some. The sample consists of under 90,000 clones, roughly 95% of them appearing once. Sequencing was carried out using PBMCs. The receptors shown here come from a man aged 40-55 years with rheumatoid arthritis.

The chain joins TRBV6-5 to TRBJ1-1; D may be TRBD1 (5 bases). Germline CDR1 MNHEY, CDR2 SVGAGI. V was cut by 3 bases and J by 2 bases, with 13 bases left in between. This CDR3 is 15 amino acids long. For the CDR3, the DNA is TGTGCCAGCAGTTATCAGGGTGGGGCAAACACTGAAGCTTTCTTT. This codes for CASSYQGGANTEAFF.

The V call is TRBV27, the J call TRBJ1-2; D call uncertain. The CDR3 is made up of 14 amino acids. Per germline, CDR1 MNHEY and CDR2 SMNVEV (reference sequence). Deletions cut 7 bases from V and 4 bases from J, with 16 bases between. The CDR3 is CASTSSTGFYGYTF. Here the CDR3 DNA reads TGTGCCAGCACCTCGTCCACGGGCTTCTATGGCTACACCTTC.

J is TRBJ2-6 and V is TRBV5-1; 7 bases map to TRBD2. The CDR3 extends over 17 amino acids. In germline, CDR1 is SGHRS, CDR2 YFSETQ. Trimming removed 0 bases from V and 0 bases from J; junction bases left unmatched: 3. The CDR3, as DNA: TGCGCCAGCAGCTTGGCCGGGGGGTCCTCTGGGGCCAACGTCCTGACTTTC. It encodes CASSLAGGSSGANVLTF.

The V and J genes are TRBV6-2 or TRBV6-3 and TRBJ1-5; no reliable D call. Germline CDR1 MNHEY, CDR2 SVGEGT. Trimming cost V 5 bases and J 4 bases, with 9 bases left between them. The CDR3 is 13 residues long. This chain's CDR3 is CASSPQTNQPQHF. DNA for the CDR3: TGTGCCAGCAGTCCCCAGACAAATCAGCCCCAGCATTTT.

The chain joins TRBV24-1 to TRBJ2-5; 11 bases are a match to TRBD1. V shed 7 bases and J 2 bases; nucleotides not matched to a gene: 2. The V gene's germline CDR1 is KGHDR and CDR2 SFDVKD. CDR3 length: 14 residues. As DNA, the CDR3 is TGTGCCACCAGGGGGACAGGGGGACAAGAGACCCAGTACTTC. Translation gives CATRGTGGQETQYF.

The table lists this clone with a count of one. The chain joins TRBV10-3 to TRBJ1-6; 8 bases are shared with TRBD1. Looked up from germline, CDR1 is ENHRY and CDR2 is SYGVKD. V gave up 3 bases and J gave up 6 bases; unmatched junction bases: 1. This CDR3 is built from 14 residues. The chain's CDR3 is CAISDTGGNSPLHF. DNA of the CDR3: TGTGCCATCAGTGACACAGGGGGTAATTCACCCCTCCACTTT.

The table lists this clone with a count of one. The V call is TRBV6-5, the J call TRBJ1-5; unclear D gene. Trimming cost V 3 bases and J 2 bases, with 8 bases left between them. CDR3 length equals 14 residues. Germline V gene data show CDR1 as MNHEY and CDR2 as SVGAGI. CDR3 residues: CASSYIGGNQPQHF. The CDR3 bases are TGTGCCAGCAGTTATATCGGCGGCAATCAGCCCCAGCATTTT.

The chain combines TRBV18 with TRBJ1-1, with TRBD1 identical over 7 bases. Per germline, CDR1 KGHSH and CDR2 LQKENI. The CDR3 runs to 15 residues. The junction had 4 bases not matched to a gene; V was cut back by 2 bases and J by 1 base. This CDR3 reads CASSPIQGENTEAFF. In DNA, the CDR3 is TGTGCCAGCTCACCAATTCAGGGGGAGAACACTGAAGCTTTCTTT.

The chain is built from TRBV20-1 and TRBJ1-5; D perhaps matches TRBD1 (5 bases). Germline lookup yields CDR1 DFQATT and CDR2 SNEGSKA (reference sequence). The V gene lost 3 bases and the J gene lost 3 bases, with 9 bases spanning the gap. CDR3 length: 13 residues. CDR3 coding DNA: TGCAGTGCTAGTAGAGGGGCCAATCAGCCCCAGCATTTT. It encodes CSASRGANQPQHF.

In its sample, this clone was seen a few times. The CDR3 DNA sequence: TGTGCCAGCAGTCAAACAGGGGGCACTGAAGCTTTCTTT. Translating gives CASSQTGGTEAFF. The V and J genes are TRBV6-1 and TRBJ1-1, with 8 bases lining up with TRBD1. CDR1 is MNHNS and CDR2 is SASEGT in the germline V gene. Trimming removed 5 bases from V and 4 bases from J; junction bases left unmatched: 3. CDR3 size: 13 residues.

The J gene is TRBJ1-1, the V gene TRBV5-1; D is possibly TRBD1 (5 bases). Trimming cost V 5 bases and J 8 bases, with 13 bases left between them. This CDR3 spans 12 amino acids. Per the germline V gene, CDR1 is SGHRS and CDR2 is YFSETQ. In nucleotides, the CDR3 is TGCGCCAGCAGTTCCCAGGGTGCCGAAGCTTTCTTT. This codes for CASSSQGAEAFF.

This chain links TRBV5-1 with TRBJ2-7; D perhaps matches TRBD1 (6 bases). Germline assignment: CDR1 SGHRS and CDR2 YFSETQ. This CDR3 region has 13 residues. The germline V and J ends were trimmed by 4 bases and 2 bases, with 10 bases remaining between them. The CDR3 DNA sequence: TGCGCCAGCAGCGAGGACAGAGCCTACGAGCAGTACTTC. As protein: CASSEDRAYEQYF.

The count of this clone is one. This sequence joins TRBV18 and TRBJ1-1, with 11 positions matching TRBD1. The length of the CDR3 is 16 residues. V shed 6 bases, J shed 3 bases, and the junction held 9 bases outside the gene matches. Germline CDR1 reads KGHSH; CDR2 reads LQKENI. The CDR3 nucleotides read TGTGCCAGCTCCCGAGGACAGGGGGCATTAGACACTGAAGCTTTCTTT. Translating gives CASSRGQGALDTEAFF.

CDR3 residues: CASSQDSAGIEAFF. The CDR3 bases are TGTGCCAGCAGCCAAGATTCGGCAGGGATTGAAGCTTTCTTT. The V and J genes are TRBV4-2 and TRBJ1-1; a weak D match, TRBD1 (5 bases). Germline CDR1 reads LGHNA; CDR2 reads YNFKEQ. The CDR3 has 14 amino acids. Trimming removed 0 bases from V and 7 bases from J, with 12 bases in between.